One and the same sample provided the 13 T cell receptor beta chains below, sequenced in a study of shared T cell receptors in the human thymus. TCRdb keeps only in-frame clones here, not all; method: immunoSEQ multiplex PCR. The sample comprises about 730,000 clones, 70% to 90% of which are singletons, and about 0.0098% rests with the top ten. The same sample was also studied in work on human thymus T cells.

The material sequenced was thymocytes. These receptors were collected from a girl under two years old with a congenital heart defect.

The chain combines TRBV15 with TRBJ1-3; TRBD1 matches at 12 bases. Germline V gene data show CDR1 as LNHNV and CDR2 as YYDKDF (reference sequence). The V segment lost 3 bases and the J segment 4 bases; nucleotides outside the gene matches: 1. This CDR3 spans 15 amino acids. This chain's CDR3 is CATSRGQGAGNTIYF. The CDR3 nucleotides are TGTGCCACCAGCAGGGGACAGGGGGCAGGAAACACCATATATTTT.

This sequence joins TRBV6-4 and TRBJ1-2; the D is unclear. Germline V gives CDR1 MRHNA, CDR2 SNTAGT. The CDR3 has 12 residues. Deletions cut 0 bases from V and 8 bases from J, with 7 bases between. CDR3 DNA sequence: TGTGCCAGCAGTGACTCCTATTCCGGCTACACCTTC. Residues: CASSDSYSGYTF.

V usage is TRBV4-3 and J usage is TRBJ1-1; D is undetermined. This CDR3 spans 18 amino acids. Trimming left V 4 bases short and J 3 bases short, with 24 bases between. CDR1 LGHNA and CDR2 YSLEER come from the germline V gene. In DNA, the CDR3 is TGCGCCAGCAGCCCGTTGAAGAACCAACACGGCGGGTACACTGAAGCTTTCTTT. Translated: CASSPLKNQHGGYTEAFF.

This clone occurred once. The chain recombines TRBV4-3 with TRBJ2-7; D gene ambiguous. This CDR3 region has 13 residues. CDR1 and CDR2 (germline): LGHNA, YSLEER. Between the trimmed V and J ends, which lost 3 bases and 0 bases, there was a span of 6 bases. The CDR3: CASSHTDSYEQYF. The CDR3, as DNA: TGCGCCAGCAGCCATACAGACTCCTACGAGCAGTACTTC.

The chain's CDR3 is CASSDSPTSLEQYF. The CDR3, as DNA: TGTGCCAGCAGTGACTCGCCGACATCTCTCGAGCAGTACTTC. V usage is TRBV6-4 and J usage is TRBJ2-7; D unclear. V was pared by 0 bases and J by 6 bases, with 12 bases between. The CDR3 loop spans 14 amino acids. Germline V CDR1 and CDR2: MRHNA, SNTAGT.

J is TRBJ1-3 and V is TRBV6-6; tentative D call: TRBD1 (5 bases). CDR1 and CDR2 (germline): MNHNY, SVGAGI (reference sequence). This CDR3 is 13 amino acids long. Trimming took 9 bases from V and 2 from J, leaving 11 bases between them. The CDR3 spells CASRPGTGNTIYF. The CDR3 nucleotides read TGTGCCAGTCGACCAGGGACTGGAAACACCATATATTTT.

This clone was counted a single time. The rearrangement joins TRBV5-4 to TRBJ1-1; TRBD1 matches at 8 bases. The CDR3 contains 14 residues. V lost 3 bases and J lost 5; bases outside the gene matches: 6. Per germline, CDR1 SGHNT and CDR2 YYREEE (reference sequence). The CDR3: CASSSPGGDTEAFF. CDR3 bases: TGTGCCAGCAGCTCCCCAGGGGGCGATACTGAAGCTTTCTTT.

The chain couples TRBV28 to TRBJ1-1, with 11 positions matching TRBD1. The CDR3 is made up of 17 amino acids. Germline V gene data show CDR1 as MDHEN and CDR2 as SYDVKM. With 0 bases clipped from V and 1 base from J, the junction kept 4 bases outside the gene matches. The CDR3 nucleotides are TGTGCCAGCAGTTTATGCGGACAGGGGGCACAGAACACTGAAGCTTTCTTT. Translation: CASSLCGQGAQNTEAFF. The full variable domain, its missing parts supplied by reference TRBV28 and TRBJ1-1, is DVKVTQSSRYLVKRTGEKVFLECVQDMDHENMFWYRQDPGLGLRLIYFSYDVKMKEKGDIPEGYSVSREKKERFSLILESASTNQTSMYLCASSLCGQGAQNTEAFFGQGTRLTVV.

The chain employs TRBV5-5 and TRBJ1-2, with 8 bases matching TRBD1. Germline assignment: CDR1 SGHKS and CDR2 YYEKEE (reference sequence). V was clipped by 5 bases and J by 8 bases; unmatched bases: 5. The CDR3 totals 12 residues. CDR3 sequence reads: CASRDRDWGYTF. The CDR3 coding sequence is TGTGCCAGCAGGGACAGGGATTGGGGCTACACCTTC.

V gene TRBV11-2 combines with J gene TRBJ2-7; 9 positions match TRBD1. This CDR3 is built from 15 residues. The V and J ends lost 1 base and 3 bases, in that order; junction bases with no gene match: 4. Germline CDR1 is SGHAT and CDR2 is FQNNGV. This chain's CDR3 is CASSLAWDRDYEQYF. CDR3 in DNA: TGTGCCAGCAGCTTAGCATGGGACAGGGACTACGAGCAGTACTTC. Based on the CDR3 plus reference TRBV11-2 and TRBJ2-7, the full variable domain is EAGVAQSPRYKIIEKRQSVAFWCNPISGHATLYWYQQILGQGPKLLIQFQNNGVVDDSQLPKDRFSAERLKGVDSTLKIQPAKLEDSAVYLCASSLAWDRDYEQYFGPGTRLTVT.

This chain connects TRBV9 to TRBJ2-1; a weak D match, TRBD1 (5 bases). The CDR3 runs 18 residues. From germline, CDR1 is SGDLS and CDR2 YYNGEE. V shed 0 bases and J shed 2 bases, with 18 bases lying between them. The CDR3 protein is CASSVVGRADEPYNEQFF. For the CDR3, the DNA is TGTGCCAGCAGCGTAGTGGGCAGGGCGGATGAGCCCTACAATGAGCAGTTCTTC.

The CDR3 region has the DNA TGTGCCAGCAGCCGGACAGGTCCTGAGGCGGATGAGCAGTTCTTC. The encoded protein is CASSRTGPEADEQFF. The chain recombines TRBV5-6 with TRBJ2-1, with TRBD1 matching 7 bases. V lost 4 bases, J lost 8 bases, and 12 bases stayed unmatched. Germline V gene lookup returns CDR1 SGHDT and CDR2 YYEEEE. This CDR3 is 15 amino acids long. Variable domain in full (rest from reference TRBV5-6 and TRBJ2-1): DAGVTQSPTHLIKTRGQQVTLRCSPKSGHDTVSWYQQALGQGPQFIFQYYEEEERQRGNFPDRFSGHQFPNYSSELNVNALLLGDSALYLCASSRTGPEADEQFFGPGTRLTVL.

This clone has just one count. The chain employs TRBV27 and TRBJ2-7; no reliable D call. Per the germline V gene, CDR1 is MNHEY and CDR2 is SMNVEV (reference sequence). Trimming cost V 5 bases and J 6 bases, with 14 bases left between them. This CDR3 has 13 residues. CDR3 nucleotides: TGTGCCAGCAGTCCCCAGAGGAGCCTCGAGCAGTACTTC. Encoded protein: CASSPQRSLEQYF.